The rows below give T cell receptor beta chains drawn from one sample of a study of graft-versus-host responses after intestinal transplantation. The method was immunoSEQ multiplex PCR; TCRdb's version includes in-frame clones alone and lacks a portion of them. The sample has about 19,000 clones; over 65% are singletons. The sequencing here drew on ileum tissue, taken approximately 3 weeks after intestinal transplant. The receptors come from a human patient who received an intestinal transplant, so some T cells may come from the graft donor. CDR3s include the opening cysteine and the closing phenylalanine or tryptophan. Fields, in order: V gene, clone size, D gene, J gene, CDR3 DNA, CDR3 protein. D genes are given only for firm matches. Where a row states a size, it is once, few, many or the class of an expanded clone; other rows omit it.

v_call: TRBV27
clone_size: .
d_call: .
j_call: TRBJ2-7
cdr3_nt: TGTGCCAGCAGCCCCCCTAGCTACGAGCAGTACTTC
cdr3_aa: CASSPPSYEQYF

v_call: TRBV5-5
clone_size: .
d_call: .
j_call: TRBJ2-7
cdr3_nt: TGTGCCAGCAGCTGGGGCCTTGACAGGACGCCATCCTACGAGCAGTACTTC
cdr3_aa: CASSWGLDRTPSYEQYF

v_call: TRBV20-1
clone_size: .
d_call: .
j_call: TRBJ2-1
cdr3_nt: TGCAGTGCTAGACTCTACAATGAGCAGTTCTTC
cdr3_aa: CSARLYNEQFF

v_call: TRBV4-2
clone_size: few
d_call: .
j_call: TRBJ1-2
cdr3_nt: TGTGCCAGCAGCCAAGATTTGTGGGCAGGGCGGTGGGGTAACTATGGCTACACCTTC
cdr3_aa: CASSQDLWAGRWGNYGYTF

v_call: TRBV5-8
clone_size: .
d_call: TRBD2
j_call: TRBJ2-3
cdr3_nt: TGTGCCAGCAGCTTTCGGCGGGAGGGCGCAGATACGCAGTATTTT
cdr3_aa: CASSFRREGADTQYF

v_call: TRBV4-1
clone_size: .
d_call: .
j_call: TRBJ1-6
cdr3_nt: TGCGCCAGCAGCCAAGATACGGCAGGTAGCTCCTATAATTCACCCCTCCACTTT
cdr3_aa: CASSQDTAGSSYNSPLHF

v_call: TRBV27
clone_size: once
d_call: .
j_call: TRBJ2-5
cdr3_nt: TGTGCCAGCAGTTTCGTCGGCGGGAAGACCCAGTACTTC
cdr3_aa: CASSFVGGKTQYF

v_call: TRBV5-1
clone_size: .
d_call: .
j_call: TRBJ1-2
cdr3_nt: TGCGCCAGCAGCTTGGGCGGGACCTATGGCTACACCTTC
cdr3_aa: CASSLGGTYGYTF

v_call: TRBV9
clone_size: .
d_call: TRBD2
j_call: TRBJ2-1
cdr3_nt: TGTGCCAGCAGCCCTTTTAGCGGGGGGGCGAAAAATGAGCAGTTCTTC
cdr3_aa: CASSPFSGGAKNEQFF

v_call: TRBV7-8
clone_size: .
d_call: TRBD2
j_call: TRBJ2-7
cdr3_nt: TGTGCCAGCAGGAGCGGGGGCTCCTACGAGCAGTACTTC
cdr3_aa: CASRSGGSYEQYF

v_call: TRBV6-5
clone_size: .
d_call: TRBD2
j_call: TRBJ2-7
cdr3_nt: TGTGCCAGCAGTTCTAGCGGGAGTTACGAGCAGTACTTC
cdr3_aa: CASSSSGSYEQYF

v_call: TRBV7-3
clone_size: few
d_call: .
j_call: TRBJ1-2
cdr3_nt: TGCGCCAGCAGCCGGGATTTCTATGGCTACACCTTC
cdr3_aa: CASSRDFYGYTF

v_call: TRBV27
clone_size: .
d_call: TRBD1
j_call: TRBJ1-2
cdr3_nt: TGTGCCAGCAGCCCCGGAGCAGGGGGATATGGCTACACCTTC
cdr3_aa: CASSPGAGGYGYTF

v_call: TRBV29-1
clone_size: .
d_call: .
j_call: TRBJ1-2
cdr3_nt: TGCAGCGTTGTAAGAGTCGGGCCCCCGGGTCCAGGGATTTATGGCTACACCTTC
cdr3_aa: CSVVRVGPPGPGIYGYTF

v_call: TRBV7-9
clone_size: .
d_call: .
j_call: TRBJ2-3
cdr3_nt: TGTGCCAGCAGCCCCCCGGACGGGTCTACTAGGGATACGCAGTATTTT
cdr3_aa: CASSPPDGSTRDTQYF

v_call: TRBV7-6
clone_size: .
d_call: TRBD2
j_call: TRBJ2-5
cdr3_nt: TGTGCCAGCAGCTTAGCCGGCGGGGGGGCTTTAGAGACCCAGTACTTC
cdr3_aa: CASSLAGGGALETQYF

v_call: TRBV4-2
clone_size: once
d_call: TRBD2
j_call: TRBJ2-3
cdr3_nt: TGTGCCAGCAGCCAGGGGACCGGGGGGGCAGATACGCAGTATTTT
cdr3_aa: CASSQGTGGADTQYF

v_call: TRBV5-4
clone_size: .
d_call: TRBD1
j_call: TRBJ1-5
cdr3_nt: TGTGCCAGCAGCGGGACAGGGAGAATAAATCAGCCCCAGCATTTT
cdr3_aa: CASSGTGRINQPQHF

v_call: TRBV21-1
clone_size: .
d_call: .
j_call: TRBJ2-1
cdr3_nt: TGTGCCAGCAGCAAAGTTTGTAATAGGACTAGGCTTGAGCAGTTCTTC
cdr3_aa: CASSKVCNRTRLEQFF

v_call: TRBV5-4
clone_size: .
d_call: .
j_call: TRBJ1-2
cdr3_nt: TGTGCCAGCAGCTTGGCGGGGGGCCCAAGCTACACCTTC
cdr3_aa: CASSLAGGPSYTF

v_call: TRBV27
clone_size: .
d_call: .
j_call: TRBJ2-7
cdr3_nt: TGTGCCAGCAGTTTGATGCTCCCGACGGCGGGGGAGCAGTACTTC
cdr3_aa: CASSLMLPTAGEQYF

v_call: TRBV18
clone_size: .
d_call: TRBD1
j_call: TRBJ2-5
cdr3_nt: TGTGCCAGCTCACACCTGACAGGGAAAGAGACCCAGTACTTC
cdr3_aa: CASSHLTGKETQYF

v_call: TRBV21-1
clone_size: .
d_call: .
j_call: TRBJ1-1
cdr3_nt: TGTGCCAGCAGCCCTCTCTGGCGGTGGGTAGCTTTCTTT
cdr3_aa: CASSPLWRWVAFF

v_call: TRBV27
clone_size: .
d_call: .
j_call: TRBJ2-1
cdr3_nt: TGTGCCAGCATTTCGGGGTCCTACAATGAGCAGTTCTTC
cdr3_aa: CASISGSYNEQFF

v_call: TRBV10-2
clone_size: .
d_call: TRBD1
j_call: TRBJ2-7
cdr3_nt: TGCGCCAGCAGTGAAGGGGGCCATTCCTACGAGCAGTACTTC
cdr3_aa: CASSEGGHSYEQYF

v_call: TRBV30
clone_size: .
d_call: .
j_call: TRBJ1-2
cdr3_nt: TGTGCCTGGAGTGTACTTCTCACCTATGGCTACACCTTC
cdr3_aa: CAWSVLLTYGYTF

v_call: TRBV30
clone_size: .
d_call: TRBD1
j_call: TRBJ1-4
cdr3_nt: TGTGCCTGGAGTGTACTAGGGGGACAGGGCCGTGAAAAACTGTTTTTT
cdr3_aa: CAWSVLGGQGREKLFF

v_call: TRBV6-5
clone_size: .
d_call: .
j_call: TRBJ1-6
cdr3_nt: TGTGCCAGCAGCGTACTAAGTAATTCACCCCTCCACTTT
cdr3_aa: CASSVLSNSPLHF

v_call: TRBV6-7
clone_size: few
d_call: .
j_call: TRBJ2-2
cdr3_nt: TGTGCCAGCAGTTACTCGATTAGTAAACGGCGGGGCTCGTGCACCGGGGAGCTGTTTTTT
cdr3_aa: CASSYSISKRRGSCTGELFF

v_call: TRBV7-6
clone_size: .
d_call: TRBD2
j_call: TRBJ2-2
cdr3_nt: TGTGCCAGCAGCTTATCTCCTAGCGGGGGGGCGGACACCGGGGAGCTGTTTTTT
cdr3_aa: CASSLSPSGGADTGELFF

v_call: TRBV19
clone_size: .
d_call: .
j_call: TRBJ2-7
cdr3_nt: TGTGCCAGTAGTATATACGGGAACACCTACGAGCAGTACTTC
cdr3_aa: CASSIYGNTYEQYF

v_call: TRBV10-3
clone_size: .
d_call: TRBD1
j_call: TRBJ1-3
cdr3_nt: TGTGCCATCAGTGAGTCCCTTCTGGACAGGGGGCAAGCTGGAAACACCATATATTTT
cdr3_aa: CAISESLLDRGQAGNTIYF

v_call: TRBV7-9
clone_size: few
d_call: TRBD2
j_call: TRBJ2-1
cdr3_nt: TGTGCCAGCAGCCCCGGGACTAGCGAGCAGTTCTTC
cdr3_aa: CASSPGTSEQFF

v_call: TRBV27
clone_size: few
d_call: .
j_call: TRBJ2-7
cdr3_nt: TGTGCCAGCAGTTTAGGCCCCGGGACTTCCAACGAGCAGTACTTC
cdr3_aa: CASSLGPGTSNEQYF

v_call: TRBV5-4
clone_size: .
d_call: TRBD2
j_call: TRBJ2-3
cdr3_nt: TGTGCCAGCAGCGGGACTAGCGGGACGGCAGATACGCAGTATTTT
cdr3_aa: CASSGTSGTADTQYF

v_call: TRBV13
clone_size: once
d_call: TRBD1
j_call: TRBJ2-7
cdr3_nt: TGTGCCAGCAGCTTAGGGACAGGGCCCTACGAGCAGTACTTC
cdr3_aa: CASSLGTGPYEQYF

v_call: TRBV6-1
clone_size: .
d_call: .
j_call: TRBJ1-2
cdr3_nt: TGTGCCAGCAGTGTTCCCGGCGGTAACTATGGCTACACCTTC
cdr3_aa: CASSVPGGNYGYTF

v_call: TRBV5-1
clone_size: .
d_call: .
j_call: TRBJ1-1
cdr3_nt: TGCGCCAGCAGCCCTTCCCGTCCAGGCACTGAAGCTTTCTTT
cdr3_aa: CASSPSRPGTEAFF

v_call: TRBV6-5
clone_size: .
d_call: .
j_call: TRBJ1-2
cdr3_nt: TGTGCCAGCAGCAGGGACACTAACTATGGCTACACCTTC
cdr3_aa: CASSRDTNYGYTF

v_call: TRBV5-1
clone_size: .
d_call: .
j_call: TRBJ1-3
cdr3_nt: TGCGCCAGCAGCTTGTCCGTCTCCTCTGGAAACACCATATATTTT
cdr3_aa: CASSLSVSSGNTIYF

v_call: TRBV11-2
clone_size: .
d_call: .
j_call: TRBJ2-3
cdr3_nt: TGTGCCAGCAGCTTAGCTCCGGGACAACTCACAGATACGCAGTATTTT
cdr3_aa: CASSLAPGQLTDTQYF

v_call: TRBV6-5
clone_size: few
d_call: .
j_call: TRBJ2-1
cdr3_nt: TGTGCCAGCAGTTACTGGTGGGGGCCCCCGAACAATGAGCAGTTCTTC
cdr3_aa: CASSYWWGPPNNEQFF

v_call: TRBV7-3
clone_size: .
d_call: TRBD2
j_call: TRBJ2-7
cdr3_nt: TGTGCCAGCAGCCCTACGGGACTAGCGGGGATGTACGAGCAGTACTTC
cdr3_aa: CASSPTGLAGMYEQYF

v_call: TRBV7-8
clone_size: .
d_call: .
j_call: TRBJ1-2
cdr3_nt: TGTGCCAGCAGCCCCGGCGGCGGCTATGGCTACACCTTC
cdr3_aa: CASSPGGGYGYTF

v_call: TRBV27
clone_size: few
d_call: TRBD2
j_call: TRBJ2-2
cdr3_nt: TGTGCCAGCAGTTTACTAGCGGGAGGAGGTACCGGGGAGCTGTTTTTT
cdr3_aa: CASSLLAGGGTGELFF

v_call: TRBV6-5
clone_size: .
d_call: TRBD2
j_call: TRBJ2-7
cdr3_nt: TGTGCCAGCAGTAGCCGGGGGGAAGGGTCCTACGAGCAGTACTTC
cdr3_aa: CASSSRGEGSYEQYF

v_call: TRBV5-1
clone_size: .
d_call: .
j_call: TRBJ1-1
cdr3_nt: TGCGCCAGCAGCTTGGCAGGGATCGCTTTCTTT
cdr3_aa: CASSLAGIAFF

v_call: TRBV28
clone_size: .
d_call: .
j_call: TRBJ2-7
cdr3_nt: TGTGCCAGCAGTTTACTTTATACACAGCGGTACTCCTACGAGCAGTACTTC
cdr3_aa: CASSLLYTQRYSYEQYF

v_call: TRBV7-9
clone_size: .
d_call: TRBD1
j_call: TRBJ2-2
cdr3_nt: TGTGCCAGCAGCTTAGGGGTGGTCCGGGACAGGGAAAACACCGGGGAGCTGTTTTTT
cdr3_aa: CASSLGVVRDRENTGELFF

v_call: TRBV5-5
clone_size: .
d_call: .
j_call: TRBJ1-6
cdr3_nt: TGTGCCAGCAGCTTGTTCGGGGGTGGGCAAGGTAATTCACCCCTCCACTTT
cdr3_aa: CASSLFGGGQGNSPLHF

v_call: TRBV7-9
clone_size: .
d_call: .
j_call: TRBJ2-1
cdr3_nt: TGTGCCAGCTTGAGATCTGACAGGTACAATGAGCAGTTCTTC
cdr3_aa: CASLRSDRYNEQFF

v_call: TRBV7-2
clone_size: once
d_call: TRBD1
j_call: TRBJ1-6
cdr3_nt: TGTGCCAGCAGCTTAGGACAGGGAGTGAAGAATTCACCCCTCCACTTT
cdr3_aa: CASSLGQGVKNSPLHF

v_call: TRBV7-6
clone_size: .
d_call: TRBD1
j_call: TRBJ1-1
cdr3_nt: TGTGCCAGCAGCCTGGGACAGGGGCTGAATACTGAAGCTTTCTTT
cdr3_aa: CASSLGQGLNTEAFF

v_call: TRBV6-5
clone_size: few
d_call: TRBD1
j_call: TRBJ1-2
cdr3_nt: TGTGCCAGCAGGGTGACAGGGGGCCATGGCTACACCTTC
cdr3_aa: CASRVTGGHGYTF

v_call: TRBV7-3
clone_size: .
d_call: .
j_call: TRBJ2-2
cdr3_nt: TGTGCCAGCAGCTTAGTAGCAACAGGGAATACCGGGGAGCTGTTTTTT
cdr3_aa: CASSLVATGNTGELFF

v_call: TRBV5-1
clone_size: .
d_call: TRBD1
j_call: TRBJ1-4
cdr3_nt: TGCGCCAGCAGTCTGATCGGACAGGGGGCTAATGAAAAACTGTTTTTT
cdr3_aa: CASSLIGQGANEKLFF

v_call: TRBV9
clone_size: .
d_call: .
j_call: TRBJ1-2
cdr3_nt: TGTGCCAGCAGCGTAGAGGTAGGGGGGGGCGCAACGGATGGCTACACCTTC
cdr3_aa: CASSVEVGGGATDGYTF

v_call: TRBV19
clone_size: .
d_call: .
j_call: TRBJ2-1
cdr3_nt: TGTGCCAGTAGTATGGGCCGCCCCGATGAGCAGTTCTTC
cdr3_aa: CASSMGRPDEQFF

v_call: TRBV7-8
clone_size: .
d_call: TRBD2
j_call: TRBJ2-7
cdr3_nt: TGTGCCAGCAGCCCGCCTAGCGGGGGGGCCACTTACGAGCAGTACTTC
cdr3_aa: CASSPPSGGATYEQYF

v_call: TRBV28
clone_size: .
d_call: .
j_call: TRBJ1-2
cdr3_nt: TGTGCCAGCAGTGAGACAATTATCGCCGACGGCTACACCTTC
cdr3_aa: CASSETIIADGYTF